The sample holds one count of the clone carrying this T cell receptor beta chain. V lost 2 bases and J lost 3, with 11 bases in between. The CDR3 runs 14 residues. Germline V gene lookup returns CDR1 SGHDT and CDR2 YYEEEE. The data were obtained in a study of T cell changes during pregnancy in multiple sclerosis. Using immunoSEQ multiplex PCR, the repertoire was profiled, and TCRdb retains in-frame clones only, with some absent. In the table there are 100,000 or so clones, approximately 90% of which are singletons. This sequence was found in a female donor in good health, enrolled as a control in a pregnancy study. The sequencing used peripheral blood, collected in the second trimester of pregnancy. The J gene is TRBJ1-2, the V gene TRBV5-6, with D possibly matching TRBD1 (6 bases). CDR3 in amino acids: CASSFEDSYYGYTF. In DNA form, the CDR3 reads TGTGCCAGCAGCTTCGAGGACAGCTACTATGGCTACACCTTC.